This T cell receptor (beta chain) was sequenced during a study of early stage breast cancer tumors. The study, taken as a whole, reports: Compared with adjacent normal breast, tumors showed about 2.5-fold denser, more clonal T cells. Functional markers like CD4, CD8 and FOXP3 were missed in bulk sequencing.

Sequencing was performed with immunoSEQ multiplex PCR; in TCRdb, only in-frame clones are kept and a portion is missing. Among about 69,000 clones listed, roughly 80% were seen once. Worth noting for this clone: The antigen remains unidentified.

Trimming removed 2 bases at V and 4 bases at J, with 11 bases between. Germline CDR1 WSHSY, CDR2 SAAADI. The CDR3 spans 14 residues. Specimen: blood. J is TRBJ2-5 and V is TRBV10-2; D uncertain. The clonotype comes from a person aged 35 to 50 with breast cancer. The CDR3 nucleotides are TGCGCCAGCAGTGAGGTTCTTAGCTTAGAGACCCAGTACTTC. Its translation is CASSEVLSLETQYF.